Presented here are 11 T cell receptor beta chains from one specimen sequenced in a study of cytomegalovirus exposure and HLA in healthy donors. PCR employed 60 Vbeta and 13 Jbeta primers. Data came from immunoSEQ multiplex PCR; TCRdb stores just in-frame clones and leaves some out. The listing records about 160,000 clones. Sequenced material: PBMCs. The receptors were gathered from a man aged 30-40 years in good health and CMV-seronegative.

The V and J genes are TRBV11-2 and TRBJ1-2; 7 bases are shared with TRBD1. V gave up 1 base and J gave up 7 bases; unmatched junction bases: 6. Germline V gene lookup returns CDR1 SGHAT and CDR2 FQNNGV. The CDR3 has 14 residues. In DNA form, the CDR3 reads TGTGCCAGCAGCTTAGGTACAGGGGAACTTGGCTACACCTTC. Translation gives CASSLGTGELGYTF. The whole variable domain, remainder taken from reference TRBV11-2 and TRBJ1-2, is EAGVAQSPRYKIIEKRQSVAFWCNPISGHATLYWYQQILGQGPKLLIQFQNNGVVDDSQLPKDRFSAERLKGVDSTLKIQPAKLEDSAVYLCASSLGTGELGYTFGSGTRLTVV.

V is TRBV5-1 and J is TRBJ1-1, with D perhaps TRBD1 (6 bases). This CDR3 has 13 residues. CDR1 and CDR2 (germline): SGHRS, YFSETQ. Trimming took 4 bases from V and 11 from J, leaving 18 bases between them. DNA of the CDR3: TGCGCCAGCAGCCTGACAGGAACCGGATCGGCTTTCTTT. Amino acids: CASSLTGTGSAFF.

J is TRBJ1-2 and V is TRBV5-1; 8 bases fit TRBD1. CDR1 is SGHRS and CDR2 is YFSETQ in the germline V gene. The V segment lost 4 bases and the J segment 7 bases; nucleotides outside the gene matches: 6. The CDR3 totals 13 residues. DNA of the CDR3: TGCGCCAGCAGCCCTGGACAGGGAGGTGGCTACACCTTC. As protein: CASSPGQGGGYTF.

The chain joins TRBV28 to TRBJ2-5; D gene ambiguous. Near its end, the DNA agrees better with TRBJ2-7, so the J call may be wrong. The germline CDR1 and CDR2 sequences are MDHEN and SYDVKM. The CDR3 length is 15 residues. The CDR3 region has the DNA TGTGCCAGCAGTTTGGCAACTGCTGGAGCCTACGAGCAGTACTTC. This translates into CASSLATAGAYEQYF.

The chain is built from TRBV11-3 and TRBJ1-1; TRBD1 matches at 9 bases. The CDR3 has 13 amino acids. The junction had 3 bases not matched to a gene; V was cut back by 6 bases and J by 4 bases. Germline CDR1 SGHNT, CDR2 YENEEA. As DNA, the CDR3 is TGTGCCAGCAGGGCGACAGGGGGCACTGAAGCTTTCTTT. Amino acid sequence: CASRATGGTEAFF.

The gene calls are TRBV7-2 and TRBJ2-2, with 7 bases aligning to TRBD2. V gave up 3 bases and J gave up 5 bases; unmatched junction bases: 6. The CDR3 sequence is 15 residues long. CDR1 is SGHTA and CDR2 is FQGNSA in the germline V gene. CDR3 sequence reads: CASSFRLAVTGELFF. The CDR3 DNA reads TGTGCCAGCAGCTTTCGGCTAGCGGTAACCGGGGAGCTGTTTTTT.

The CDR3 here is CASSSSLGLAGGGEQFF. For the CDR3, the DNA is TGCGCCAGCAGCTCTTCCCTCGGACTAGCGGGAGGAGGTGAGCAGTTCTTC. The chain joins TRBV5-1 to TRBJ2-1, with 14 positions matching TRBD2. This CDR3 is 17 amino acids long. V lost 3 bases to trimming and J lost 9 bases; unmatched junction nucleotides: 11. Germline V gene lookup returns CDR1 SGHRS and CDR2 YFSETQ.

The chain combines TRBV25-1 with TRBJ2-7; 7 bases align to TRBD1. Trimming took 1 base from V and 5 from J; bases not matched to a gene: 5. Germline V gives CDR1 MGHDK, CDR2 SYGVNS. This CDR3 region has 14 residues. The CDR3 is CASSELTGRHEQYF. CDR3 nucleotides: TGTGCCAGCAGTGAATTGACAGGGCGACACGAGCAGTACTTC.

The V call is TRBV27, the J call TRBJ2-7; no definite D call. Germline values: CDR1 MNHEY, CDR2 SMNVEV (reference sequence). The CDR3 runs to 14 residues. Trimming took 2 bases from V and 5 from J, leaving 13 bases between them. CDR3: CASSLRRSAHEQYF. The CDR3 nucleotides read TGTGCCAGCAGTTTACGTCGAAGCGCGCACGAGCAGTACTTC.

V usage is TRBV4-2 and J usage is TRBJ2-7; 7 bases map to TRBD1. After removal of 5 bases from V and 1 base from J, the junction contained 8 bases not matched to a gene. Germline loops: CDR1 LGHNA, CDR2 YNFKEQ. The CDR3 has 15 amino acids. This chain's CDR3 is CASSYRGQSSYEQYF. The CDR3 DNA reads as TGTGCCAGCAGCTACCGGGGACAGTCTTCCTACGAGCAGTACTTC.

The chain employs TRBV28 and TRBJ2-4; TRBD2 aligns across 16 bases. Germline V gene lookup returns CDR1 MDHEN and CDR2 SYDVKM. The CDR3 has 20 residues. V lost 4 bases, J lost 1 base, and 10 bases stayed unmatched. The CDR3 loop is CASSSIPGLAGGLAKNIQYF. CDR3 sequence (DNA): TGTGCCAGCAGTTCCATACCGGGACTAGCGGGAGGGCTGGCCAAAAACATTCAGTACTTC.